These T cell receptor beta chains were read from a single sample in a study of shared clonotypes between healthy human individuals. This table comes from immunoSEQ multiplex PCR, and its TCRdb copy is limited to in-frame clones, with some not included. The sample yields millions of clones, 85% to 95% seen once. What was sequenced was naive CD4+ T cells sorted from blood. Source of these receptors: a man aged 18 to 30 in good health. The CDR3 runs from the conserved cysteine through the conserved F or W. A D gene is named only where the DNA matches it firmly. Clone size, where shown, is once, few, many, or a class for clones that have expanded.

j_call,d_call,cdr3_length,v_call,clone_size,cdr3_nt,cdr3_aa
TRBJ1-2,NA,15,TRBV11-2,NA,TGTGCCAGCAGCTTAGATCTGGCAGGGTCCTATGGCTACACCTTC,CASSLDLAGSYGYTF
TRBJ2-5,NA,17,TRBV2,once,TGTGCCAGCAGTGCTCCCCCGGGGGACGGATATGGCGAGACCCAGTACTTC,CASSAPPGDGYGETQYF
TRBJ1-2,NA,12,TRBV6-5,NA,TGTGCCAGCAGTTCTGGGACCCGGGGCTACACCTTC,CASSSGTRGYTF
TRBJ1-2,NA,14,TRBV5-1,NA,TGCGCCAGCAGCTTGAGTCAGGGAGGCTATGGCTACACCTTC,CASSLSQGGYGYTF
TRBJ2-3,TRBD1,14,TRBV30,NA,TGTGCCTGGAGCCTGACAGGGGGTGTAGATACGCAGTATTTT,CAWSLTGGVDTQYF
TRBJ2-5,NA,15,TRBV5-4,NA,TGTGCCAGCAGTTCCGGGCCGTTGAGGCAGGAGACCCAGTACTTC,CASSSGPLRQETQYF
TRBJ1-6,NA,15,TRBV5-4,NA,TGTGCCAGCAGCTTAACGGGTTTGGGTAATTCACCCCTCCACTTT,CASSLTGLGNSPLHF
TRBJ1-2,TRBD1,14,TRBV5-4,NA,TGTGCCAGCAGCAAACGGGACAGGCCTTATGGCTACACCTTC,CASSKRDRPYGYTF
TRBJ2-7,NA,15,TRBV10-1,NA,TGCGCCAGCAGCCCCGTTTTTCTGAGGAATTACGAGCAGTACTTC,CASSPVFLRNYEQYF
TRBJ1-1,NA,14,TRBV5-1,NA,TGCGCCAGCAGCTTGACCCAGGCGAACACTGAAGCTTTCTTT,CASSLTQANTEAFF
TRBJ1-1,NA,14,TRBV6-5,NA,TGTGCCAGCAGTTCCCGACAGTCCAACACTGAAGCTTTCTTT,CASSSRQSNTEAFF
TRBJ2-2,TRBD2,15,TRBV19,NA,TGTGCCAGCTCTAAAGCGGGAGGAGTCACCGGGGAGCTGTTTTTT,CASSKAGGVTGELFF
TRBJ1-3,NA,16,TRBV30,NA,TGTGCCTGGAGTGTACTGGCAGGGGCAAGTGGAAACACCATATATTTT,CAWSVLAGASGNTIYF
TRBJ1-5,NA,17,TRBV28,NA,TGTGCCAGCAGTTTTGCCCTCTCTGTCGGGGGTGGTCAGCCCCAGCATTTT,CASSFALSVGGGQPQHF
TRBJ1-6,TRBD1,15,TRBV5-4,NA,TGTGCCAGCAGCACGGGGGACAGGGAAGATTCACCCCTCCACTTT,CASSTGDREDSPLHF
TRBJ1-6,NA,15,TRBV28,NA,TGTGCCAGCAAGGAGGGGAGCTCCTATAATTCACCCCTCCACTTT,CASKEGSSYNSPLHF
TRBJ2-5,NA,12,TRBV29-1,NA,TGCAGCGTGGGGCCCGCCCAAGAGACCCAGTACTTC,CSVGPAQETQYF
TRBJ2-7,NA,15,TRBV5-6,NA,TGTGCCAGCAGCCCCCCGTGGGGTGGCACCTACGAGCAGTACTTC,CASSPPWGGTYEQYF
TRBJ2-1,TRBD2,16,TRBV4-1,NA,TGCGCCAGCAGCCAGCGACTAGCGGGTTCCTACAATGAGCAGTTCTTC,CASSQRLAGSYNEQFF
TRBJ1-5,TRBD1,16,TRBV6-6,once,TGTGCCAGCAGTTCCCCGGGACAGGGGGCCGGTCAGCCCCAGCATTTT,CASSSPGQGAGQPQHF
TRBJ1-2,TRBD1,18,TRBV5-1,NA,TGCGCCAGCAGCTTGGTTCCCGTTAGCAGGGGGCTAGACTATGGCTACACCTTC,CASSLVPVSRGLDYGYTF
TRBJ2-5,NA,15,TRBV9,once,TGTGCCAGCAGCCCCCCCCCTGGGCGGGGCGAGACCCAGTACTTC,CASSPPPGRGETQYF
TRBJ2-1,NA,12,TRBV7-9,NA,TGTGCCAGCAGCTTAATACACAATGAGCAGTTCTTC,CASSLIHNEQFF
TRBJ1-2,TRBD1,13,TRBV5-1,NA,TGCGCCAGCAGCACTCTTCCAGGGGGCGCCTACACCTTC,CASSTLPGGAYTF
TRBJ1-2,NA,13,TRBV9,NA,TGTGCCAGCAGCCCAGACCGAAACTATGGCTACACCTTC,CASSPDRNYGYTF
TRBJ2-1,NA,15,TRBV11-2,NA,TGTGCCAGCAGCTTAGATGCTTTGAGCTACAATGAGCAGTTCTTC,CASSLDALSYNEQFF
TRBJ1-5,NA,15,TRBV7-8,NA,TGTGCCAGCAGCTTTCCCCCGGATAGCAATCAGCCCCAGCATTTT,CASSFPPDSNQPQHF
TRBJ2-1,TRBD2,15,TRBV6-1,NA,TGTGCCAGCAGTGAACTAGCGGGAGCGAGTAATGAGCAGTTCTTC,CASSELAGASNEQFF
TRBJ2-3,NA,14,TRBV2,NA,TGTGCCAGCAGTGTCCAGCACAGGACAGATACGCAGTATTTT,CASSVQHRTDTQYF
TRBJ2-7,TRBD2,15,TRBV27,NA,TGTGCCAGCAGATCCGGGACTAGCGCTACCTACGAGCAGTACTTC,CASRSGTSATYEQYF
TRBJ1-6,TRBD1,13,TRBV29-1,NA,TGCAGCGTTCGGGACAGCAGTAGTTCACCCCTCCACTTT,CSVRDSSSSPLHF
TRBJ2-7,TRBD2,13,TRBV10-1,NA,TGCGCCAGCAGTTATAGCGGGAGCTACGAGCAGTACTTC,CASSYSGSYEQYF
TRBJ2-7,NA,13,TRBV6-1,NA,TGTGCCAGCAGTGAATCGGGACCCTACGAGCAGTACTTC,CASSESGPYEQYF
TRBJ1-2,TRBD1,15,TRBV19,NA,TGTGCCAGCATAGACAGGGGGGGCGCGGACTATGGCTACACCTTC,CASIDRGGADYGYTF
TRBJ1-5,TRBD1,15,TRBV28,NA,TGTGCCAGCAGTTTACCTGACAGGGGCAATCAGCCCCAGCATTTT,CASSLPDRGNQPQHF
TRBJ2-7,NA,14,TRBV7-2,once,TGTGCCAGCAGCTTAGTCCCGGGGCTCTACGAGCAGTACTTC,CASSLVPGLYEQYF
TRBJ2-3,TRBD2,16,TRBV5-1,NA,TGCGCCAGCAGCTGGGGACCAGCGGGGCGGTCAGATACGCAGTATTTT,CASSWGPAGRSDTQYF
TRBJ2-3,TRBD1,16,TRBV7-2,NA,TGTGCCAGCAGCCTCGATTGGGACAGGGTATTAGATACGCAGTATTTT,CASSLDWDRVLDTQYF
TRBJ2-5,NA,13,TRBV7-2,NA,TGTGCCAGCAAGCGCGGGGCCCAAGAGACCCAGTACTTC,CASKRGAQETQYF
TRBJ1-2,NA,15,TRBV6-1,NA,TGTGCCAGCAGTACCCCCCGGGCGGGGACCTATGGCTACACCTTC,CASSTPRAGTYGYTF
TRBJ2-2,TRBD2,16,TRBV6-1,NA,TGTGCCAGCAGTGGGAGACTAGCGGGGGGCTTTGGGGAGCTGTTTTTT,CASSGRLAGGFGELFF
TRBJ2-5,NA,15,TRBV28,NA,TGTGCCAGTAGTGAGCTGGACATTGATTTTGAGACCCAGTACTTC,CASSELDIDFETQYF
TRBJ2-3,TRBD1,15,TRBV18,NA,TGTGCCAGCTCACCAGGGACAGGGGTTGCAGATACGCAGTATTTT,CASSPGTGVADTQYF
TRBJ2-3,TRBD2,15,TRBV4-1,once,TGCGCCAGCAGCCAAGCCCGGACTAGTGGGGATACGCAGTATTTT,CASSQARTSGDTQYF
TRBJ1-6,NA,13,TRBV6-5,NA,TGTGCCAGCAGCCCCAAGGCGAATTCACCCCTCCACTTT,CASSPKANSPLHF
TRBJ2-7,NA,12,TRBV2,NA,TGTGCCAGCAGGGAATCCTCCTACGAGCAGTACTTC,CASRESSYEQYF
TRBJ2-7,NA,14,TRBV10-1,NA,TGCGCCAGCAGTGAGTCCGGCCACTCCTACGAGCAGTACTTC,CASSESGHSYEQYF
TRBJ2-7,TRBD2,17,TRBV7-2,NA,TGTGCCAGCAGCTTGCCCTGGACTAGCGGGAGGAGAAGCGAGCAGTACTTC,CASSLPWTSGRRSEQYF
TRBJ2-7,TRBD1,14,TRBV2,NA,TGTGCCAGCAGCATACGACAGGGGGCTCACGAGCAGTACTTC,CASSIRQGAHEQYF
TRBJ2-5,NA,14,TRBV5-1,NA,TGCGCCAGCAGCTTGAGAGTTGGAGAAGAGACCCAGTACTTC,CASSLRVGEETQYF
TRBJ2-7,TRBD2,14,TRBV5-5,NA,TGTGCCAGCAGAACCGGGACTAGCATCAACGAGCAGTACTTC,CASRTGTSINEQYF
TRBJ1-6,NA,15,TRBV30,NA,TGTGCCTGGAGCCGAACAGGGTGGGATAATTCACCCCTCCACTTT,CAWSRTGWDNSPLHF